The following is a TCR beta chain sequence with its context. The CDR3 covers 14 residues. Germline CDR1 and CDR2: LNHDA and SQIVND (reference sequence). Trimming shortened V by 2 bases and J by 9 bases, and 16 bases separated the two germline ends. This entry belongs to a study of OX40 agonist ivuxolimab in advanced cancers. Produced via immunoSEQ multiplex PCR; TCRdb's table is partial and in-frame only. The repertoire has roughly 70,000 clones, around 86% of them found once; the top ten carry 0.75%. The specimen was CD4+ or CD8+ T cells sorted from blood, collected in a trial of the OX40 agonist ivuxolimab. The V gene is TRBV19, the J gene TRBJ1-1, with D hard to call. The clonotype comes from an adult with an advanced solid tumor such as melanoma, head and neck, liver or kidney cancer. The CDR3 nucleotides read TGTGCCAGTAGTATAAAGGCCCACGAATTGAAAGCTTTCTTT. Translation gives CASSIKAHELKAFF.